This T cell receptor beta chain stems from a study of blood T cell repertoires in COVID-19. The wider study: Researchers got acute and convalescent COVID-19 samples from the United States, Italy and Spain. The cDNA or gDNA used as material had been derived from T cells, B-cell-depleted T cells, or PBMCs.

In the authors' methods: Nucleated cell number was recorded as an estimate derived from reference gene primer amplification. Libraries were prepared by immunoSEQ multiplex PCR; TCRdb keeps only in-frame clonotypes and omits some of them. V and J calls and clone size follow that table, whereas D and trimming were derived from the DNA. The table has roughly 250,000 clones, around 82% seen once. This clone was seen once. The Seattle patients joined while their infection was active and were tracked longitudinally afterward. Sequencing was performed on peripheral blood. The receptor's source is a human donor with COVID-19, enrolled during active disease. The donor label of this sample is uncertain.

CDR3 nucleotide sequence: TGTGCCAGCAGTTTATGGGCCGACACAATCTATGGCTACACCTTC. Translated, it gives CASSLWADTIYGYTF. V and J are TRBV28 and TRBJ1-2; no clear D gene. The V end was cut by 0 bases, the J end by 4 bases, with 12 bases between. Germline V gives CDR1 MDHEN, CDR2 SYDVKM. The CDR3 length is 15 residues.